A single TCR beta chain is shown here with its context. Its cognate antigen is unknown. The data originate from a study of regulatory T cells in long-lasting Graves disease. Germline V gene lookup returns CDR1 KGHDR and CDR2 SFDVKD. This CDR3 contains 14 residues. The V gene lost 3 bases and the J gene lost 6 bases, with 10 bases spanning the gap. The time point denotes: persistent/refractory GD, antithyroid drugs over 5 years with positive TRAb. The authors made the TCR library using RNA they extracted from PBMCs. Assembly of TCR beta libraries relied on iRepertoire HTBI primers together with Arm-PCR of CDR3 regions. Original processing notes: Looking across samples, the authors found 55 to 70 TRBV and some 13 TRBJ segments. From the multiplex PCR reads, TCRdb called clonotypes with MiXCR, one entry per CDR3 protein. The V and J calls and clone size are TCRdb's, not the authors'. The top ten clones hold 26% of a sample with 400,000 to 450,000 distinct CDR3 sequences, around 20% of them seen once.

Study-wide results and caveats: Under persistent disease, TRBV28, TRBJ1-2 and TRBJ2-5 were used preferentially. Among the persistent patients, 2,500 to 3,000 public clonotypes were shared, more than the approximately 1,000 shared among new patients.

The sequence derives from a female donor with Graves disease. The J gene is TRBJ2-2, the V gene TRBV24-1, with D perhaps TRBD2 (6 bases). The sample was peripheral blood mononuclear cells (PBMCs), taken when the disease was refractory, from a patient treated with antithyroid drugs. In DNA, the CDR3 is TGTGCCACCAGTGATCCCGGGGGATCCGGGGAGCTGTTTTTT. Its translation is CATSDPGGSGELFF.